One and the same sample provided the 25 T cell receptor beta chains below, sequenced in a study of shared T cell receptors in the human thymus. Produced via immunoSEQ multiplex PCR; TCRdb's table is partial and in-frame only. The table records roughly 700,000 clones, roughly 90% of them present only once. These data are also associated with another study on human thymus T cells.

Sample: thymocytes. All receptors come from a boy in the first two years of life with a congenital heart defect.

V and J are TRBV6-1 and TRBJ2-4; D not resolved. Germline CDR1 reads MNHNS; CDR2 reads SASEGT. The length of the CDR3 is 20 residues. V was trimmed by 2 bases and J by 0 bases, leaving 23 bases between them. CDR3 amino acids: CASSEWAPWQAFIAKNIQYF. The DNA of the CDR3 is TGTGCCAGCAGTGAATGGGCCCCGTGGCAGGCCTTCATAGCCAAAAACATTCAGTACTTC.

The CDR3 coding sequence is TGTGCCAGCTCCGGCGACAGGGGGAGTGGGGCCACAGATACGCAGTATTTT. This sequence encodes CASSGDRGSGATDTQYF. The chain employs TRBV5-4 and TRBJ2-3; 9 bases line up with TRBD1. This CDR3 spans 17 amino acids. Trimming at V came to 7 bases and at J to 2 bases, leaving 14 bases not matched to a gene. Germline-derived CDR1 and CDR2 are SGHNT and YYREEE (reference sequence).

This clone was recorded a few times. Other nucleotide sequences in the sample specify the same CDR3. The J gene is TRBJ1-3, the V gene TRBV6-1, with D perhaps matching TRBD1 (5 bases). Trimming cost V 2 bases and J 1 base, with 6 bases left between them. The CDR3 has 14 amino acids. CDR1 MNHNS and CDR2 SASEGT come from the germline V gene. The CDR3 region is CASSERGSGNTIYF. Written as DNA, the CDR3 is TGTGCCAGCAGTGAAAGGGGTTCTGGAAACACCATATATTTT.

The chain links TRBV6-6 to TRBJ2-3; TRBD2 agrees at 9 bases. The CDR3 is 15 residues long. Germline values: CDR1 MNHNY, CDR2 SVGAGI (reference sequence). J was trimmed by 2 bases and V by 6 bases; bases with no gene match: 6. CDR3 in amino acids: CASRETSGVTDTQYF. The CDR3, as DNA: TGTGCCAGCAGAGAGACTAGCGGAGTCACAGATACGCAGTATTTT.

The gene calls are TRBV4-2 and TRBJ2-3; D might be TRBD2 (6 bases). The CDR3 is made up of 15 amino acids. V was trimmed by 0 bases and J by 1 base, leaving 8 bases between them. Germline V gives CDR1 LGHNA, CDR2 YNFKEQ. The CDR3 loop is CASSQESGRTDTQYF. The DNA of the CDR3 is TGTGCCAGCAGCCAAGAGAGCGGGCGCACAGATACGCAGTATTTT.

The chain links TRBV6-5 to TRBJ2-7, with D possibly matching TRBD2 (6 bases). The CDR3 is made up of 14 amino acids. Trimming pared 5 bases from V and 3 bases from J, leaving 14 bases between. Germline V gives CDR1 MNHEY, CDR2 SVGAGI. The CDR3 coding sequence is TGTGCCAGCAGTGCGTCGACTAGACGCTACGAGCAGTACTTC. It specifies CASSASTRRYEQYF.

The CDR3 DNA reads as TGTGCCAGCAGTTTAAACTACACAGGGGGCCACGAGCAGTACTTC. Protein sequence: CASSLNYTGGHEQYF. The chain couples TRBV27 to TRBJ2-7, with 9 bases that match TRBD1. J was trimmed by 5 bases and V by 2 bases; bases with no gene match: 7. This CDR3 region has 15 residues. Germline V CDR1 and CDR2: MNHEY, SMNVEV (reference sequence).

This clone was detected only once. The chain joins TRBV5-1 to TRBJ2-1; D possibly corresponds to TRBD2 (6 bases). Trimming cost V 0 bases and J 5 bases, with 9 bases left between them. In germline, CDR1 is SGHRS, CDR2 YFSETQ. The CDR3 sequence is 14 residues long. CDR3 sequence: CASSLGGLHNEQFF. The CDR3 region has the DNA TGCGCCAGCAGCTTGGGGGGACTTCACAATGAGCAGTTCTTC.

This clone was recorded only once. This chain uses TRBV27 with TRBJ2-2; weak D call: TRBD2 (6 bases). This CDR3 region has 14 residues. CDR1 is MNHEY, CDR2 SMNVEV, per germline (reference sequence). V lost 8 bases and J 0 bases, leaving 10 bases between the germline ends. The CDR3, as DNA: TGTGCCAGCCGGGGCGGGGCGAACACCGGGGAGCTGTTTTTT. Amino acids: CASRGGANTGELFF.

The CDR3 loop is CSVQDGQPPDTEAFF. The CDR3, as DNA: TGCAGCGTACAAGACGGACAGCCGCCGGACACTGAAGCTTTCTTT. The rearrangement uses TRBV29-1 and TRBJ1-1, with D possibly matching TRBD1 (6 bases). Trimming shortened V by 6 bases and J by 3 bases, and 20 bases separated the two germline ends. The CDR3 is 15 amino acids. CDR1 is SQVTM and CDR2 is ANQGSEA in the germline V gene.

The chain recombines TRBV28 with TRBJ1-1; 8 bases line up with TRBD1. The germline gives CDR1 MDHEN, CDR2 SYDVKM. This CDR3 comprises 17 residues. Germline trimming cut 6 bases from V and 1 base from J; bases unmatched to any gene: 13. CDR3 in DNA: TGTGCCAGCAGAACGGACAGGGATGCCCCGAAGAACACTGAAGCTTTCTTT. This sequence encodes CASRTDRDAPKNTEAFF.

V gene TRBV5-1 combines with J gene TRBJ2-1; a possible D gene is TRBD2 (5 bases). The CDR3 contains 12 residues. CDR1 is SGHRS and CDR2 is YFSETQ in the germline V gene. The V end was cut by 0 bases, the J end by 9 bases, with 7 bases between. The CDR3 region is CASSLGGSEQFF. The CDR3 region has the DNA TGCGCCAGCAGCTTGGGTGGGAGTGAGCAGTTCTTC. The full variable domain, completed using reference TRBV5-1 and TRBJ2-1, is KAGVTQTPRYLIKTRGQQVTLSCSPISGHRSVSWYQQTPGQGLQFLFEYFSETQRNKGNFPGRFSGRQFSNSRSEMNVSTLELGDSALYLCASSLGGSEQFFGPGTRLTVL.

The chain carries TRBV11-2 and TRBJ1-2; no clear D. This CDR3 has 13 amino acids. Germline lookup yields CDR1 SGHAT and CDR2 FQNNGV. Trimming left V 7 bases short and J 5 bases short, with 14 bases between. The CDR3 here is CASTQAPDYGYTF. DNA of the CDR3: TGTGCCAGCACTCAGGCACCGGATTATGGCTACACCTTC.

This CDR3 is CASSRNSGNYEQYF. In DNA, the CDR3 is TGTGCCAGCAGCCGGAATAGCGGGAACTACGAGCAGTACTTC. The rearrangement joins TRBV28 to TRBJ2-7; TRBD2 agrees at 8 bases. The CDR3 sequence is 14 residues long. The ends lost 6 bases at V and 3 bases at J; junction bases unmatched: 7. Germline V lookup: CDR1 MDHEN, CDR2 SYDVKM.

The genes are TRBV15 and TRBJ2-7, with 7 bases matching TRBD2. From germline, CDR1 is LNHNV and CDR2 YYDKDF (reference sequence). The CDR3 is 15 residues long. Losses at the gene ends were 6 bases for V and 0 bases for J; bases not matched to a gene: 8. CDR3: CATRVSSGLSYEQYF. The CDR3 DNA reads TGTGCCACCAGGGTGTCTAGCGGTCTCTCCTACGAGCAGTACTTC.

The chain has TRBV7-7 and TRBJ2-1; TRBD2 matches 8 bases. The V gene end was trimmed by 5 bases and the J gene end by 2 bases; junction bases not matched to a gene: 5. Germline V gives CDR1 SSHAT, CDR2 FNYEAQ (reference sequence). The CDR3 extends over 15 amino acids. In DNA form, the CDR3 reads TGTGCCAGCAGCCCAGGACTAGCTCCCTACAATGAGCAGTTCTTC. Protein product: CASSPGLAPYNEQFF.

The CDR3 region has the DNA TGTGCCAGCTTCCGGGGGGGTACCGCTAACTATGGCTACACCTTC. Translating it yields CASFRGGTANYGYTF. The chain couples TRBV6-5 to TRBJ1-2, with D perhaps TRBD1 (5 bases). The CDR3 spans 15 residues. V lost 8 bases and J 0 bases, leaving 16 bases between the germline ends. CDR1 is MNHEY, CDR2 SVGAGI, per germline.

This CDR3 reads CASSLASPGLAGGPFYNEQFF. CDR3 coding DNA: TGCGCCAGCAGCTTGGCCAGCCCGGGACTAGCGGGAGGTCCGTTCTACAATGAGCAGTTCTTC. The chain links TRBV5-1 to TRBJ2-1, with TRBD2 identical over 15 bases. Germline V gives CDR1 SGHRS, CDR2 YFSETQ. The CDR3 consists of 21 residues. V lost 0 bases and J lost 3; bases outside the gene matches: 13. The full variable domain, with the rest looked up from reference TRBV5-1 and TRBJ2-1, is KAGVTQTPRYLIKTRGQQVTLSCSPISGHRSVSWYQQTPGQGLQFLFEYFSETQRNKGNFPGRFSGRQFSNSRSEMNVSTLELGDSALYLCASSLASPGLAGGPFYNEQFFGPGTRLTVL.

The rearrangement joins TRBV5-6 to TRBJ2-5; 7 positions agree with TRBD2. Germline loops: CDR1 SGHDT, CDR2 YYEEEE. This CDR3 spans 15 amino acids. Unmatched junction bases numbered 10, after V lost 3 bases and J lost 5 bases. The CDR3 DNA follows: TGTGCCAGCAGCTACCCCCGGGGGGAGGTGGAGACCCAGTACTTC. Its protein product is CASSYPRGEVETQYF.

This clone is a singleton in its sample. This chain links TRBV5-1 with TRBJ2-2, with a tentative D call TRBD2 (5 bases). The V gene's germline CDR1 is SGHRS and CDR2 YFSETQ. The CDR3 totals 16 residues. With 3 bases removed from V and 5 bases from J, the gap between germline ends came to 17 bases. CDR3 DNA sequence: TGCGCCAGCAGCTCCTCTACTATCAGCGGAACCGGGGAGCTGTTTTTT. It is translated as CASSSSTISGTGELFF.

The V and J genes are TRBV6-5 and TRBJ1-1; TRBD1 might be the D (6 bases). CDR1 MNHEY and CDR2 SVGAGI come from the germline V gene. V was pared by 3 bases and J by 8 bases, with 10 bases between. The CDR3 length is 12 residues. The CDR3 here is CASSYGGQEAFF. The CDR3 DNA follows: TGTGCCAGCAGTTATGGCGGACAGGAAGCTTTCTTT.

Here the CDR3 reads CASSLYSGLAGGSTGELFF. Here the CDR3 DNA reads TGTGCCAGCAGCTTATACTCGGGACTAGCGGGAGGATCCACCGGGGAGCTGTTTTTT. This chain connects TRBV7-3 to TRBJ2-2; 15 bases match TRBD2. Germline CDR1 SGHTA, CDR2 FQGTGA. The CDR3 sequence is 19 residues long. Trimming at V came to 2 bases and at J to 4 bases, leaving 8 bases not matched to a gene.

The V gene is TRBV10-1, the J gene TRBJ2-4, with 11 bases identical to TRBD1. J lost 3 bases, V lost 5 bases, and 9 bases had no gene match. CDR3 size: 17 residues. CDR1 is WNHNN, CDR2 SYGVQD, per germline (reference sequence). The chain's CDR3 is CASSPARDRGSKNIQYF. The CDR3 DNA reads as TGCGCCAGCAGTCCCGCCCGGGACAGGGGGAGCAAAAACATTCAGTACTTC.

The gene calls are TRBV11-2 and TRBJ2-7, with a weak D call TRBD1 (6 bases). Between the trimmed V and J ends, which lost 0 bases and 6 bases, there was a span of 21 bases. The length of the CDR3 is 17 residues. Germline-derived CDR1 and CDR2 are SGHAT and FQNNGV. CDR3 nucleotides: TGTGCCAGCAGCTTAGATCGGCCAGCCAGGGGTGGATCCGAGCAGTACTTC. Its protein product is CASSLDRPARGGSEQYF.

The count of this clone is one. The rearrangement uses TRBV4-2 and TRBJ1-2; D is unclear. The germline V gene encodes CDR1 LGHNA and CDR2 YNFKEQ. The CDR3 loop spans 14 amino acids. The V end was cut by 4 bases, the J end by 0 bases, with 9 bases between. CDR3 amino acids: CASSPVLTNYGYTF. In nucleotides, the CDR3 is TGTGCCAGCAGCCCGGTTCTGACTAACTATGGCTACACCTTC.